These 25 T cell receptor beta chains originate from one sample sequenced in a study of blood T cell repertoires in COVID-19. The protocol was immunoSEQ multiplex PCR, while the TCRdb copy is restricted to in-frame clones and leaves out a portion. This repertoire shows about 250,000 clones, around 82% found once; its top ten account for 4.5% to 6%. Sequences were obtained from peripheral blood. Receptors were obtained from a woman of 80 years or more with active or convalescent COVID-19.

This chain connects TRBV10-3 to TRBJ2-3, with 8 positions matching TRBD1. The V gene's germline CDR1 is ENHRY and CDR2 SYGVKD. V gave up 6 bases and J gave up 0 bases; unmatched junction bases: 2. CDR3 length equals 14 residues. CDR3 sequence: CAIRGQASTDTQYF. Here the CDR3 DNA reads TGTGCCATCAGGGGACAGGCTAGCACAGATACGCAGTATTTT.

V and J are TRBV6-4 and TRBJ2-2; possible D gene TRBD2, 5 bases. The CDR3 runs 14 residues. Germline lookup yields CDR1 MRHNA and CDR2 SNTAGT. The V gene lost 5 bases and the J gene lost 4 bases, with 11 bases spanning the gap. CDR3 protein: CASSLEGSTGELFF. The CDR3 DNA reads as TGTGCCAGCAGTTTAGAGGGAAGCACCGGGGAGCTGTTTTTT.

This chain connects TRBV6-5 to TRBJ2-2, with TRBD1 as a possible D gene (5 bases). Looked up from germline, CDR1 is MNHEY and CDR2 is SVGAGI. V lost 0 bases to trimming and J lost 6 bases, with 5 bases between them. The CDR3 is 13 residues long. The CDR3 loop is CASSYSGPGELFF. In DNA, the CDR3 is TGTGCCAGCAGTTACTCGGGGCCCGGGGAGCTGTTTTTT.

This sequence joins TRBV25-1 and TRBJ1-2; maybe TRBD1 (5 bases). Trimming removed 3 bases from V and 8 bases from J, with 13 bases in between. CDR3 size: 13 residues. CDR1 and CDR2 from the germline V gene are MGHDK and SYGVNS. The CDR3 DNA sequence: TGTGCCAGCAGTGAGGGGACTACCAGGGGCTACACCTTC. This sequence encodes CASSEGTTRGYTF.

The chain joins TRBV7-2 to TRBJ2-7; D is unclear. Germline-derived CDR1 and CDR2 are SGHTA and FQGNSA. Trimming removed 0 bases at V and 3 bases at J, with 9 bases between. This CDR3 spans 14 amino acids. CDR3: CASSLAASVYEQYF. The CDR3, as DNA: TGTGCCAGCAGCTTAGCGGCTTCTGTCTACGAGCAGTACTTC.

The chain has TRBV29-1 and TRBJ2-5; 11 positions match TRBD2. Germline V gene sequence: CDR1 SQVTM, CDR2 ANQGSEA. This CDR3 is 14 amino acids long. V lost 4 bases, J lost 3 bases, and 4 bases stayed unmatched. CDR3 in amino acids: CSVGGTSGKETQYF. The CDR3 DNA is TGCAGCGTTGGTGGGACTAGCGGTAAAGAGACCCAGTACTTC.

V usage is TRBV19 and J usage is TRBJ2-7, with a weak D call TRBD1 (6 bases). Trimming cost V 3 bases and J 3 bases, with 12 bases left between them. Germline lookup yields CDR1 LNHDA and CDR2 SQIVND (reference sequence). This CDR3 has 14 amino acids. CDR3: CASSMGANLYEQYF. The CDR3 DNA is TGTGCCAGTAGTATGGGGGCCAACCTCTACGAGCAGTACTTC.

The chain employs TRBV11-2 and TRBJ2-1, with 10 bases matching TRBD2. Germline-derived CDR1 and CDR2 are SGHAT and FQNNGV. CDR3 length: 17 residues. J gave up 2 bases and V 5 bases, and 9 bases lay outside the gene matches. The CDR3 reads CASSQAGGTAAYNEQFF. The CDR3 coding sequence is TGTGCCAGCAGCCAAGCGGGGGGGACCGCAGCCTACAATGAGCAGTTCTTC.

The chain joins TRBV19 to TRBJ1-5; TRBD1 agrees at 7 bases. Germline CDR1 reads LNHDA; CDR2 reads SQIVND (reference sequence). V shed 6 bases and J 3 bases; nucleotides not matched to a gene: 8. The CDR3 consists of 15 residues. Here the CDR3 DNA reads TGTGCCAGTAGCCTCGACAGGGTCAACAATCAGCCCCAGCATTTT. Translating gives CASSLDRVNNQPQHF.

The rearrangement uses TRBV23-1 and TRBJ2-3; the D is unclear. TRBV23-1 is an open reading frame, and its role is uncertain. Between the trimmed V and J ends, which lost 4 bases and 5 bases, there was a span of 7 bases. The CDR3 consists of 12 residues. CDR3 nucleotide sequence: TGCGCCAGCAGTCTGGTAGAAGATACGCAGTATTTT. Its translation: CASSLVEDTQYF.

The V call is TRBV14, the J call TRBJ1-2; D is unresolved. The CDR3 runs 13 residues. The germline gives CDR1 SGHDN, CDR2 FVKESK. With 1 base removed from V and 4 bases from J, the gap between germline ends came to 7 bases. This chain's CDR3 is CASSQGYGYGYTF. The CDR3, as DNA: TGTGCCAGCAGCCAAGGATACGGCTATGGCTACACCTTC.

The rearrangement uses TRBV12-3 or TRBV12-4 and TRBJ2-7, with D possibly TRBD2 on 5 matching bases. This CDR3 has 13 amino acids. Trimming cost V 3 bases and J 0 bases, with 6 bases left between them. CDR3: CASSFRGSYEQYF. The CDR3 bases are TGTGCCAGCAGTTTCCGGGGCTCCTACGAGCAGTACTTC.

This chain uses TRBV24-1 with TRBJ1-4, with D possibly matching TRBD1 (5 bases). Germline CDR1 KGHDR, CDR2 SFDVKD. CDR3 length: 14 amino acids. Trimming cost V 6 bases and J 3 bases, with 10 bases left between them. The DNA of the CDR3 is TGTGCCACCAGTCTGGGGGGTCCTAATGAAAAACTGTTTTTT. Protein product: CATSLGGPNEKLFF.

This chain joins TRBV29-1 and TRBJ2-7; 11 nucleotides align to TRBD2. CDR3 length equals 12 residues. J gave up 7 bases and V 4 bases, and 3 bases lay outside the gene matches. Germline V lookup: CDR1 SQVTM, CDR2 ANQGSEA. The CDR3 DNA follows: TGCAGCGTTGGACTAGCGGGGTTGGAGCAGTACTTC. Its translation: CSVGLAGLEQYF.

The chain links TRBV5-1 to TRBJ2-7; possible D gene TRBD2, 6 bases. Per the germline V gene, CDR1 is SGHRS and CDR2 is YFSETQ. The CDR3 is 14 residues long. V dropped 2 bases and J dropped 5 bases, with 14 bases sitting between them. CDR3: CASSLDGPGDEQYF. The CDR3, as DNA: TGCGCCAGCAGCTTAGACGGGCCGGGAGACGAGCAGTACTTC. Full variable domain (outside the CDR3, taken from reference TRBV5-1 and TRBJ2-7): KAGVTQTPRYLIKTRGQQVTLSCSPISGHRSVSWYQQTPGQGLQFLFEYFSETQRNKGNFPGRFSGRQFSNSRSEMNVSTLELGDSALYLCASSLDGPGDEQYFGPGTRLTVT.

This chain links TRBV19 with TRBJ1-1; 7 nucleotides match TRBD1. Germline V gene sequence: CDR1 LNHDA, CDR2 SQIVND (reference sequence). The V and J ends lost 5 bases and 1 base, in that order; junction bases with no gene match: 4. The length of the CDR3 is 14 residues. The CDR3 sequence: CASSPGQTNTEAFF. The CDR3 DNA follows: TGTGCCAGTAGTCCGGGACAGACGAACACTGAAGCTTTCTTT.

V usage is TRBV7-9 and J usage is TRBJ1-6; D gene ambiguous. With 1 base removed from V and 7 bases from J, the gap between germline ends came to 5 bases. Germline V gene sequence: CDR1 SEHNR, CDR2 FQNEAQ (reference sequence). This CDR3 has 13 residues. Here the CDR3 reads CASSLDTNSPLHF. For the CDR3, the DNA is TGTGCCAGCAGCTTAGACACAAATTCACCCCTCCACTTT.

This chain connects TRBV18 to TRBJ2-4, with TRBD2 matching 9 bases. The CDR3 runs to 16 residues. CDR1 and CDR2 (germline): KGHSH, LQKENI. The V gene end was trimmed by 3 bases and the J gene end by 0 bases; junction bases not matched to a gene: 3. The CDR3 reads CASSPQLAGAKNIQYF. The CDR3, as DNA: TGTGCCAGCTCACCCCAACTAGCGGGAGCCAAAAACATTCAGTACTTC.

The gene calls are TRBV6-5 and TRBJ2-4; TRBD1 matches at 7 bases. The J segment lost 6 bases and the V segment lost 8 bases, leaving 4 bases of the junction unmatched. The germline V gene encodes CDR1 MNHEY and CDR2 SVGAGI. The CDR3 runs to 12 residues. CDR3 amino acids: CASGYRGNIQYF. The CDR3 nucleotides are TGTGCCAGCGGGTACAGGGGAAACATTCAGTACTTC.

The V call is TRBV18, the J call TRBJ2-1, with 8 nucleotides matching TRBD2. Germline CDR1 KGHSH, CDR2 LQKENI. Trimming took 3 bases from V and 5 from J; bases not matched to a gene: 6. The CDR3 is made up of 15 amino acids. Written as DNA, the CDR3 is TGTGCCAGCTCACCTCCGGGACTAGATGACAATGAGCAGTTCTTC. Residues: CASSPPGLDDNEQFF.

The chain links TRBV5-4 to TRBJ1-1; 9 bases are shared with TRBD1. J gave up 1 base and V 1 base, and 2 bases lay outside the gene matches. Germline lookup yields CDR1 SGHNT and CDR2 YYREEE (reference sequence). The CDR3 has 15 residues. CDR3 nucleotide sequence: TGTGCCAGCAGCTTGCGGACAGGGGAGAACACTGAAGCTTTCTTT. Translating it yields CASSLRTGENTEAFF.

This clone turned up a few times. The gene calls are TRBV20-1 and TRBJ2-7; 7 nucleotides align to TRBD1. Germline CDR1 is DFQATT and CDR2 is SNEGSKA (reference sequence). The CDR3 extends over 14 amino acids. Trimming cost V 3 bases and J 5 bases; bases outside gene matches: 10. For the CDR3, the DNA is TGCAGTGCTAGTACCGGGACAGTGGGAAACGAGCAGTACTTC. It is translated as CSASTGTVGNEQYF.

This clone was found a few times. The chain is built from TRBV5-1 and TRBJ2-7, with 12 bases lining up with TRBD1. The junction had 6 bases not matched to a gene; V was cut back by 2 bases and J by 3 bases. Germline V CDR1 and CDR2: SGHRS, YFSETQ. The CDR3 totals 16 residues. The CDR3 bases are TGCGCCAGCAGCTTCGGGACAGGGGGCCCCGACTACGAGCAGTACTTC. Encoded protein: CASSFGTGGPDYEQYF. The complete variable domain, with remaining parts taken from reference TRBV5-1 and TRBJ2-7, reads KAGVTQTPRYLIKTRGQQVTLSCSPISGHRSVSWYQQTPGQGLQFLFEYFSETQRNKGNFPGRFSGRQFSNSRSEMNVSTLELGDSALYLCASSFGTGGPDYEQYFGPGTRLTVT.

Written as DNA, the CDR3 is TGTGCCAGTAGTATGCATGTCCTCCTGCGCAATTCACCCCTCCACTTT. Translated: CASSMHVLLRNSPLHF. V usage is TRBV19 and J usage is TRBJ1-6; D ambiguous. Trimming cost V 3 bases and J 7 bases, with 16 bases left between them. Germline CDR1 reads LNHDA; CDR2 reads SQIVND (reference sequence). CDR3 length equals 16 residues.

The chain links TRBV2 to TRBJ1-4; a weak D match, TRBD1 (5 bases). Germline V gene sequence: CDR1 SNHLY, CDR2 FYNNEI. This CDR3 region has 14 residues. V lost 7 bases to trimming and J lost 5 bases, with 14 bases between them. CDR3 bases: TGTGCCAGCATGATAGGGCCAGGGAATGAAAAACTGTTTTTT. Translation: CASMIGPGNEKLFF.